One and the same sample provided the 8 T cell receptor beta chains below, sequenced in a study of T cells expressing NK-cell markers. Following a re-call of the 5' RACE reads, TCRdb has one entry per CDR3 protein and lacks DNA. The sample has about 160,000 distinct CDR3 sequences. Sequences were obtained from blood T cells: a sorted CD56 or NKG2C T cell subset, CD4+ or CD8+ T cells, or bulk PBMC T cells (not recorded which). Receptors originate from a woman aged 18-70 years in good health.

The rearrangement joins TRBV27 to TRBJ2-1; TCRdb indicates TRBD2, and absent DNA this call remains unverified. CDR3 length equals 18 residues. Germline CDR1 is MNHEY and CDR2 is SMNVEV (reference sequence). The CDR3 is CASCRMGTSGGGGNEQFF.

The chain joins TRBV27 to TRBJ1-1; TCRdb designates TRBD1, a call that cannot be tested without DNA. Germline V gene sequence: CDR1 MNHEY, CDR2 SMNVEV (reference sequence). The CDR3 spans 14 residues. The CDR3 sequence: CASSLGGGFTEAFF.

This rearrangement joins TRBV15 to TRBJ2-7; TCRdb's assignment of TRBD1 cannot be checked, as there is no DNA. The length of the CDR3 is 15 residues. Germline CDR1 LNHNV, CDR2 YYDKDF (reference sequence). Here the CDR3 reads CATSRAPGQGYEQYF.

V gene TRBV4-1 combines with J gene TRBJ1-5. This CDR3 spans 15 amino acids. Germline values: CDR1 MGHRA, CDR2 YSYEKL. CDR3 sequence reads: CASSQVYRENQPQHF.

The gene calls are TRBV9 and TRBJ2-2; the D call from TCRdb, TRBD2, cannot be confirmed without DNA. Germline V lookup: CDR1 SGDLS, CDR2 YYNGEE. This CDR3 is 13 amino acids long. CDR3 amino acids: CASSGTLVGELFF.

CDR3: CASSSTKGYQETQYF. The J gene is TRBJ2-5, the V gene TRBV7-3. Germline CDR1 and CDR2: SGHTA and FQGTGA. This CDR3 is built from 15 residues.

The V call is TRBV5-1, the J call TRBJ2-5; absent DNA, TCRdb's TRBD1 call cannot be checked. The CDR3 consists of 17 residues. The germline CDR1 and CDR2 sequences are SGHRS and YFSETQ. The CDR3 sequence: CASSLAGQGRSQETQYF. The full variable domain, its missing parts supplied by reference TRBV5-1 and TRBJ2-5, is KAGVTQTPRYLIKTRGQQVTLSCSPISGHRSVSWYQQTPGQGLQFLFEYFSETQRNKGNFPGRFSGRQFSNSRSEMNVSTLELGDSALYLCASSLAGQGRSQETQYFGPGTRLLVL.

The chain joins TRBV7-2 to TRBJ2-1; TCRdb designates TRBD1, a call that cannot be tested without DNA. Looked up from germline, CDR1 is SGHTA and CDR2 is FQGNSA. The CDR3 has 15 residues. The CDR3 region is CASSPVGGAYNEQFF.